This T cell receptor beta chain comes out of a study of cytomegalovirus exposure and HLA in healthy donors. Whole-study results and caveats: Earlier analysis yielded a pattern in which most TCR beta V segments were productive about 90% or about 30% of the time. Confirmation in vitro established that a few CMV-associated chains were specific for CMV antigens. Most CMV-associated TCR beta chains were later found to appear HLA-restricted.

The CDR3 totals 17 residues. V was pared by 3 bases and J by 7 bases, with 13 bases of the junction left unmatched. Germline CDR1 reads SGHTA; CDR2 reads FQGNSA. To note about this clone: Its antigen is currently unknown.

PCR employed 60 Vbeta and 13 Jbeta primers. Profiling relied on immunoSEQ multiplex PCR, and the TCRdb table lists in-frame clones only, not all of them. Recorded for this sample: approximately 110,000 clones. The gene calls are TRBV7-2 and TRBJ1-2, with 11 bases that match TRBD1. The sequence derives from a man aged 18 to 30 in good health and CMV-seronegative. The sequencing sample was made of PBMCs. The CDR3 spells CASSLNPSGQGVGGYTF. The DNA for the CDR3 is TGTGCCAGCAGCTTGAACCCCTCGGGACAGGGGGTTGGTGGCTACACCTTC.